This T cell receptor (beta chain) appears in the sequencing data of a study of T-cell memory formation after mild COVID-19. Study in general: The TCR clusters were mostly specific to one donor.

In TCRdb, the 5' RACE reads were re-called with MiXCR into one record per CDR3 protein. The sample lists more than 100,000 distinct CDR3 sequences; approximately 6.3% were seen once. The CDR3 has 13 residues. Trimming pared 9 bases from V and 4 bases from J, leaving 14 bases between. The germline gives CDR1 KGHDR, CDR2 SFDVKD. Remarks on this clonotype: The target antigen is unknown.

Study-level findings and limits: Shrinking CD4+ clones resided mostly in CM and EM, and CD8+ ones in EMRA.

The TCR was taken from an adult woman who had mild COVID-19 (a few samples of this study predate the infection). Cell type and time point are not known. The sequenced sample consisted of PBMCs or a T cell subset sorted from them (not recorded which). This chain links TRBV24-1 with TRBJ1-2; no firm D call. The CDR3 DNA is TGTGCCACCCGTCCCGCTATTGGCTATGGCTACACCTTC. Protein: CATRPAIGYGYTF.